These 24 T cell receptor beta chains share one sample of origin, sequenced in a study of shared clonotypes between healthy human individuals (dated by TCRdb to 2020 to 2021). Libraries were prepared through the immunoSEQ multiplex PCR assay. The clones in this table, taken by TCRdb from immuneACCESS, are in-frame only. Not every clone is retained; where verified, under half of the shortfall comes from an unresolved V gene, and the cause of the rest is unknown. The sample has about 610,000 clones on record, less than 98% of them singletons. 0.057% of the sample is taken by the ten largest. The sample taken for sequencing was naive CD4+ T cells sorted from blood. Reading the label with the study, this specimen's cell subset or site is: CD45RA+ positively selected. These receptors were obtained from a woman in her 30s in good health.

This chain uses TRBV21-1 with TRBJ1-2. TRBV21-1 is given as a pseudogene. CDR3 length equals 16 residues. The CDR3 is CASSKCQYRDGYGYTF. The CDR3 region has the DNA TGTGCCAGCAGCAAATGTCAGTACCGGGACGGATATGGCTACACCTTC.

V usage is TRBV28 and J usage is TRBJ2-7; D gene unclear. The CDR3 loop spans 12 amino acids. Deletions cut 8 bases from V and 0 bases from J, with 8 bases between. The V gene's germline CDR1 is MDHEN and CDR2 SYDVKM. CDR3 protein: CASRRSSYEQYF. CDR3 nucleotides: TGTGCCAGCCGGCGGTCCTCCTACGAGCAGTACTTC.

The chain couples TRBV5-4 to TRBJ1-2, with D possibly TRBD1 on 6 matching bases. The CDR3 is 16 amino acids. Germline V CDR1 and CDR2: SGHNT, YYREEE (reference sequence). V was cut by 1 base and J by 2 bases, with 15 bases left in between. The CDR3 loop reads CASSLMGGQRNYGYTF. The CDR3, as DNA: TGTGCCAGCAGCTTGATGGGCGGACAGAGAAACTATGGCTACACCTTC.

The CDR3 region has the DNA TGCAGCGTTGAGGCTGGCGGGCCCTGGGGCTCCTACAATGAGCAGTTCTTC. Residues: CSVEAGGPWGSYNEQFF. The chain carries TRBV29-1 and TRBJ2-1; D is possibly TRBD2 (5 bases). The germline V gene has CDR1 SQVTM and CDR2 ANQGSEA. Trimming took off 3 bases at V and 0 bases at J, with 18 bases between the two ends. This CDR3 is built from 17 residues.

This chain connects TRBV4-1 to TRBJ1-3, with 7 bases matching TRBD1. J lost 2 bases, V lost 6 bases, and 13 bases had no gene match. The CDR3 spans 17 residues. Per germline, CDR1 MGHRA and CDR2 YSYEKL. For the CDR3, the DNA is TGCGCCAGCAGACCAGATTGGGCGACAGGGACTGGAAACACCATATATTTT. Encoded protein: CASRPDWATGTGNTIYF.

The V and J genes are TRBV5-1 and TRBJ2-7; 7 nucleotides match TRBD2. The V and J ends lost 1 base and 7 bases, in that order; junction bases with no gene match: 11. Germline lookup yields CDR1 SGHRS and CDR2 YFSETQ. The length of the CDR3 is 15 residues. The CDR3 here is CASSLSWTSHFEQYF. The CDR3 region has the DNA TGCGCCAGCAGCTTGTCGTGGACTAGTCATTTTGAGCAGTACTTC.

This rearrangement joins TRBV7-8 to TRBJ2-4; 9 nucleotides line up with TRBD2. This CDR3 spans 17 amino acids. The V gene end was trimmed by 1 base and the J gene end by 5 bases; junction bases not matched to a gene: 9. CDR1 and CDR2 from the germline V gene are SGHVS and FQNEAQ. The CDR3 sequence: CASSLGVSGSVENIQYF. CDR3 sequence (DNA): TGTGCCAGCAGCTTAGGGGTTAGCGGGAGTGTGGAAAACATTCAGTACTTC. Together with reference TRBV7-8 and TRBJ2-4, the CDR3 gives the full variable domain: GAGVSQSPRYKVAKRGQDVALRCDPISGHVSLFWYQQALGQGPEFLTYFQNEAQLDKSGLPSDRFFAERPEGSVSTLKIQRTQQEDSAVYLCASSLGVSGSVENIQYFGAGTRLSVL.

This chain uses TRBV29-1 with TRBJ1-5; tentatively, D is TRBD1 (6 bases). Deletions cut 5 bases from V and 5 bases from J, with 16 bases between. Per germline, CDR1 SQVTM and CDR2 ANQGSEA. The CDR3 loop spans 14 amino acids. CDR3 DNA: TGCAGCGTTAGGCAACAGGGCAAGGATCAGCCCCAGCATTTT. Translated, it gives CSVRQQGKDQPQHF.

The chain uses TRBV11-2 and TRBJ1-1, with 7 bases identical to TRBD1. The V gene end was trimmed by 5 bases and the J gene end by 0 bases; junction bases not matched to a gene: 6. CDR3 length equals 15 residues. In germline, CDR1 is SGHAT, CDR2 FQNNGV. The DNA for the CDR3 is TGTGCCAGCAGCCCAATACAGGGGTTGAACACTGAAGCTTTCTTT. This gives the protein CASSPIQGLNTEAFF.

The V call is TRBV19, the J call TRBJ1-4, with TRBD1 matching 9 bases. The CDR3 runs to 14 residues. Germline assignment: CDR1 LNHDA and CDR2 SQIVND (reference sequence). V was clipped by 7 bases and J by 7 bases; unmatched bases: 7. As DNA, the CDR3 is TGTGCCAGTAACCCACAGGGGGCAGTTGAAAAACTGTTTTTT. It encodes CASNPQGAVEKLFF.

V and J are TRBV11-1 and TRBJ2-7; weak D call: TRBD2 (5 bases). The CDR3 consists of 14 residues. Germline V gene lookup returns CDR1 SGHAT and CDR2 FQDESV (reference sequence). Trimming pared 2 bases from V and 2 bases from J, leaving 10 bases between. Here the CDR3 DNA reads TGTGCCAGCAGCTTAAGTGGAGGCACCTACGAGCAGTACTTC. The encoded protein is CASSLSGGTYEQYF.

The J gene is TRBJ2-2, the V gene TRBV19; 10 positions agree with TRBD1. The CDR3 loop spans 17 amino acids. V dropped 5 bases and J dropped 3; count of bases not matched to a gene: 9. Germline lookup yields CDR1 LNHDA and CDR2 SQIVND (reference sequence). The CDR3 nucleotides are TGTGCCAGTAGTCTATCCGGGACAGGGGCCGACACCGGGGAGCTGTTTTTT. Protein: CASSLSGTGADTGELFF.

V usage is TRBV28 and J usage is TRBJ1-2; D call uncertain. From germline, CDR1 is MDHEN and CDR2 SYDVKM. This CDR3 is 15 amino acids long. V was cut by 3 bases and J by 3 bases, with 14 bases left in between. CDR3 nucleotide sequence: TGTGCCAGCAGTTTTGATGCAGGTTCACACTATGGCTACACCTTC. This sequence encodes CASSFDAGSHYGYTF.

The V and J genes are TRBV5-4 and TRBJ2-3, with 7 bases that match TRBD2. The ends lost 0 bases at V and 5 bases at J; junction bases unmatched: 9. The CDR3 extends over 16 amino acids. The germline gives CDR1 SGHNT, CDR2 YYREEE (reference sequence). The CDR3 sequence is CASSLAGGRGVDTQYF. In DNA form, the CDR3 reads TGTGCCAGCAGCTTGGCTGGCGGGAGAGGTGTAGATACGCAGTATTTT.

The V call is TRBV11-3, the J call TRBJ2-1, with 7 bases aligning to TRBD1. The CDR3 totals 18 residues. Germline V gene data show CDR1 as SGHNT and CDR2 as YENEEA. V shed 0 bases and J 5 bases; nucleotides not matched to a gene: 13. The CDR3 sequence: CASSLDPSRGGRHNEQFF. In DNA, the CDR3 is TGTGCCAGCAGCTTAGACCCCAGCCGAGGGGGCCGCCACAATGAGCAGTTCTTC.

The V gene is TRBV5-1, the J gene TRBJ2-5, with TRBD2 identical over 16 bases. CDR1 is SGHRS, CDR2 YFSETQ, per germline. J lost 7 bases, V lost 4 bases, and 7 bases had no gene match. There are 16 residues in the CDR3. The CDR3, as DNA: TGCGCCAGCAGCCAAGGGACTAGCGGGAGGGCCGGGACCCAGTACTTC. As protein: CASSQGTSGRAGTQYF.

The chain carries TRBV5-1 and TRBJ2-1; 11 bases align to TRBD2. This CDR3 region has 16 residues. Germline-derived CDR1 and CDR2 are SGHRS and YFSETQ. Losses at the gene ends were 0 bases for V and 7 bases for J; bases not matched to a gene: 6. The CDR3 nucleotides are TGCGCCAGCAGCTTGGTAACTAGCGGGAGCTGGAATGAGCAGTTCTTC. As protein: CASSLVTSGSWNEQFF.

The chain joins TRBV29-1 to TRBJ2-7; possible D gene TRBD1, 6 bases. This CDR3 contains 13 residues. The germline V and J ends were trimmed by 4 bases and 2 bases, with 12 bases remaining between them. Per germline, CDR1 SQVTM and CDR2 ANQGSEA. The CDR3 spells CSVGGTSTYEQYF. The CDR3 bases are TGCAGCGTTGGAGGGACATCAACCTACGAGCAGTACTTC.

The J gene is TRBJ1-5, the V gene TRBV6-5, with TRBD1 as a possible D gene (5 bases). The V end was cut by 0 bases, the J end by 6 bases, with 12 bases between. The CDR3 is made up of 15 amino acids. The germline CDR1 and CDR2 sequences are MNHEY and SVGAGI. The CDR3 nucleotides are TGTGCCAGCAGTTACTCGACGGCGGGGGGTCAGCCCCAGCATTTT. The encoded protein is CASSYSTAGGQPQHF.

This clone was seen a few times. The CDR3 sequence is CASSLALGADYGYTF. CDR3 DNA sequence: TGCGCCAGCAGCTTGGCCCTGGGGGCGGACTATGGCTACACCTTC. This chain uses TRBV5-1 with TRBJ1-2, with D possibly matching TRBD1 (6 bases). The V gene's germline CDR1 is SGHRS and CDR2 YFSETQ. The V and J ends lost 0 bases and 3 bases respectively, with 12 bases between them. The CDR3 contains 15 residues. The entire variable domain, with the rest obtained from reference TRBV5-1 and TRBJ1-2, is as follows: KAGVTQTPRYLIKTRGQQVTLSCSPISGHRSVSWYQQTPGQGLQFLFEYFSETQRNKGNFPGRFSGRQFSNSRSEMNVSTLELGDSALYLCASSLALGADYGYTFGSGTRLTVV.

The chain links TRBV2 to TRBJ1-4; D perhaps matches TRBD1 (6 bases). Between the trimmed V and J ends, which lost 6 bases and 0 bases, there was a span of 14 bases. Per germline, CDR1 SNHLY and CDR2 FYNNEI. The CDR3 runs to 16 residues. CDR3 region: CASSGQNFATNEKLFF. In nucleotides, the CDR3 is TGTGCCAGCAGCGGACAGAACTTTGCAACTAATGAAAAACTGTTTTTT.

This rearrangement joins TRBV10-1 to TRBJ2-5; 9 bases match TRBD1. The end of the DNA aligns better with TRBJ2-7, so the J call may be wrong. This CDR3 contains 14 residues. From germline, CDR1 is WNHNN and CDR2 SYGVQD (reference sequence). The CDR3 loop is CASSPGTGYYEQYF. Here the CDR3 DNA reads TGCGCCAGCAGTCCCGGGACAGGGTATTACGAGCAGTACTTC.

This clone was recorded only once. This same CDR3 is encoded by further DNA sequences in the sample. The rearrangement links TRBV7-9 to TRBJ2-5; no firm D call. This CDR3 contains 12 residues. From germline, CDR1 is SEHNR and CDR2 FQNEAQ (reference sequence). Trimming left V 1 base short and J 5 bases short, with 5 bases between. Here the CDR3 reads CASSLEAETQYF. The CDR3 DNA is TGTGCCAGCAGCTTAGAGGCTGAGACCCAGTACTTC.

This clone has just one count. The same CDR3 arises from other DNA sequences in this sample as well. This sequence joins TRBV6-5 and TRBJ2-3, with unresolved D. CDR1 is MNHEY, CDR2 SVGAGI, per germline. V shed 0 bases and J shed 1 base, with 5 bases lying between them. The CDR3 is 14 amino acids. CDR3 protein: CASSYSLGTDTQYF. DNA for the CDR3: TGTGCCAGCAGTTACTCGTTGGGCACAGATACGCAGTATTTT.